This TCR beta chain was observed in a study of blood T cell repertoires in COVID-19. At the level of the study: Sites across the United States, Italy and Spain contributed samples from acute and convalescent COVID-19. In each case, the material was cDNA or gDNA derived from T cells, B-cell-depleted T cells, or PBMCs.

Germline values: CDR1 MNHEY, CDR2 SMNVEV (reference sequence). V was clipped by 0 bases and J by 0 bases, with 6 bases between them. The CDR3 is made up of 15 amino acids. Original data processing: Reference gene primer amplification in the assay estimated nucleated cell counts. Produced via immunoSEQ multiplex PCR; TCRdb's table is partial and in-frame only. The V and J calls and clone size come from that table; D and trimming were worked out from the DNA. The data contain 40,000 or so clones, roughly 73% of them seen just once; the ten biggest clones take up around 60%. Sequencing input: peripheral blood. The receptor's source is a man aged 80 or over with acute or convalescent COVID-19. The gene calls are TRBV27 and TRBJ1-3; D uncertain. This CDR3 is CASSLSGSSGNTIYF. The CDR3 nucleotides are TGTGCCAGCAGTTTATCGGGCAGCTCTGGAAACACCATATATTTT.